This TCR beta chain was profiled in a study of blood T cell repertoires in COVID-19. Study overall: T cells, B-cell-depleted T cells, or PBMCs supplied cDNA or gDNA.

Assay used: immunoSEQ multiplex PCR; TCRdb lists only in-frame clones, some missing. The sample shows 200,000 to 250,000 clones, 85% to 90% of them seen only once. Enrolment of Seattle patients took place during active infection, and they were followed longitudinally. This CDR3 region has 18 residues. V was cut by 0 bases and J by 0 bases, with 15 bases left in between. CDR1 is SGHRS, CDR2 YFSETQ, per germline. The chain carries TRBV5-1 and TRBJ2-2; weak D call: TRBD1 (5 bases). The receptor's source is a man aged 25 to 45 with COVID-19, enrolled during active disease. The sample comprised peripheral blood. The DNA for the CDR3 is TGCGCCAGCAGCTTGGCTCTAGGGGCCCTCTCGAACACCGGGGAGCTGTTTTTT. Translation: CASSLALGALSNTGELFF.